The subject of this entry is one TCR beta chain. Antigen specificity is unknown. These data come from a study of cytomegalovirus exposure and HLA in healthy donors. Study observations and caveats: When the data were analyzed later, several of the most significant clusters appeared to be linked to common viral pathogens.

PCR involved 60 Vbeta and 13 Jbeta primers. Clones were read by immunoSEQ multiplex PCR, and TCRdb kept only the in-frame ones, dropping some. The table records some 200,000 clones, more than 60% of them present only once. The CDR3 is 11 amino acids. The V end lost 0 bases, the J end lost 10 bases, and 7 bases lay between the germline ends. From germline, CDR1 is DFQATT and CDR2 SNEGSKA (reference sequence). V and J are TRBV20-1 and TRBJ2-1; no clear D gene. The clonotype comes from a man between 40 and 49 years old in good health and CMV-seronegative. The sequenced sample was PBMCs. CDR3 amino acids: CSAREWQEQFF. CDR3 sequence (DNA): TGCAGTGCTAGAGAATGGCAGGAGCAGTTCTTC.